This TCR beta chain came from a study of blood T cell repertoires in COVID-19. About the research overall: Donors in the United States, Italy and Spain gave samples during acute or convalescent COVID-19.

This CDR3 is 14 amino acids long. Per germline, CDR1 SGHTA and CDR2 FQGNSA. V dropped 5 bases and J dropped 1 base, with 9 bases sitting between them. Original processing methods: Quantification of nucleated cells was approximated via reference gene primer amplification. Clones were read by immunoSEQ multiplex PCR, and TCRdb kept only the in-frame ones, dropping some. Clone size and the V and J calls come from that table; the DNA yielded D and trimming. The data contain some 190,000 clones, 84% of them singletons. Patients in Seattle were enrolled during active infection, then followed longitudinally.

Sequencing input: peripheral blood. This TCR was recovered from a woman aged 80 or older with COVID-19, enrolled during active disease. The V gene is TRBV7-2, the J gene TRBJ2-4, with D unresolved. The CDR3 is CASSAGRAKNIQYF. As DNA, the CDR3 is TGTGCCAGCAGCGCCGGTCGGGCCAAAAACATTCAGTACTTC.